These 2 T cell receptor beta chains came from one sample sequenced in a study of CD8+CD57+ T cells in acquired aplastic anemia. Profiles of TCR beta VDJ and CDR3 were generated from a genomic DNA template. One entry per CDR3 protein, called by TCRdb with MiXCR from the reads. This sample has 150,000 to 160,000 distinct CDR3 sequences, with approximately 52% found just once. Before being chosen for sequencing, patients had shown CD8+CD57+ cell expansion by flow cytometry. Sequenced input: sorted CD4+, CD8+, or CD8+CD57+ T cells (not recorded which) from PBMCs. Source of these receptors: a human donor with aplastic anemia.

This clonotype was seen at least ten times. J is TRBJ1-6 and V is TRBV4-1; TRBD1 is a possible D gene (6 bases). V was shortened by 1 base and J by 9 bases, with 16 bases between the two germline ends. From germline, CDR1 is MGHRA and CDR2 YSYEKL. The CDR3 totals 16 residues. DNA of the CDR3: TGCGCCAGCAGCCAAGGACAGTGGGACACTCGTTCACCCCTCCACTTT. This encodes CASSQGQWDTRSPLHF.

This sequence joins TRBV7-6 and TRBJ1-2; 10 bases align to TRBD1. CDR1 and CDR2 from the germline V gene are SGHVS and FNYEAQ. J was trimmed by 4 bases and V by 1 base; bases with no gene match: 6. CDR3 length: 16 amino acids. The DNA of the CDR3 is TGTGCCAGCAGCTTAGAGGCGGGGGACAGGGGCTATGGCTACACCTTC. Amino acids: CASSLEAGDRGYGYTF.